A single sample is the source of the 21 T cell receptor beta chains below, sequenced in a study of T-cell reconstitution after alpha-beta-depleted transplantation in children. Preparing the TCRbeta library involved the use of unique molecular identifiers. TCRdb recomputed calls from the PCR reads with MiXCR, one row per CDR3 protein. This table has hundreds of thousands of distinct CDR3 sequences, over 10% appearing once. Sequencing used PBMCs, mostly from graft donor cells, obtained 360 days after TCRalphabeta/CD19-depleted stem cell transplant. The receptor source for this set is a male patient younger than 18 who had a stem cell transplant for acute myeloid leukemia, so the T cells may come from the graft donor.

At least ten counts were recorded for this clonotype. CDR3 coding DNA: TGTGCCAGCAGCGTAGCTACGACGACTAGCGGATACTACAATGAGCAGTTCTTC. It yields the protein CASSVATTTSGYYNEQFF. This chain links TRBV9 with TRBJ2-1; 9 bases fit TRBD2. CDR1 and CDR2 (germline): SGDLS, YYNGEE. This CDR3 contains 18 residues. V lost 0 bases to trimming and J lost 3 bases; unmatched junction nucleotides: 10.

This clonotype has just a few counts. V gene TRBV18 combines with J gene TRBJ2-7, with D perhaps matching TRBD1 or TRBD2 (6 bases each). Germline V gene sequence: CDR1 KGHSH, CDR2 LQKENI. The CDR3 is 17 residues long. V was trimmed by 3 bases and J by 0 bases, leaving 18 bases between them. DNA of the CDR3: TGTGCCAGCTCACCGGGGGGCTTGACAGGCCGCTCCTACGAGCAGTACTTC. This translates into CASSPGGLTGRSYEQYF. The whole variable domain, filled in from reference TRBV18 and TRBJ2-7, reads NAGVMQNPRHLVRRRGQEARLRCSPMKGHSHVYWYRQLPEEGLKFMVYLQKENIIDESGMPKERFSAEFPKEGPSILRIQQVVRGDSAAYFCASSPGGLTGRSYEQYFGPGTRLTVT.

In this sample, this clonotype turned up a few times. This chain links TRBV7-2 with TRBJ2-3, with D possibly being TRBD1 (5 bases). The CDR3 has 13 amino acids. Trimming shortened V by 6 bases and J by 1 base, and 8 bases separated the two germline ends. Germline V gives CDR1 SGHTA, CDR2 FQGNSA. The CDR3 protein is CASRSGRTDTQYF. The CDR3 DNA follows: TGTGCCAGCAGATCAGGGCGCACAGATACGCAGTATTTT. The complete variable domain, with remaining parts taken from reference TRBV7-2 and TRBJ2-3, reads GAGVSQSPSNKVTEKGKDVELRCDPISGHTALYWYRQSLGQGLEFLIYFQGNSAPDKSGLPSDRFSAERTGGSVSTLTIQRTQQEDSAVYLCASRSGRTDTQYFGPGTRLTVL.

As for this clonotype: The junction departs from germline at one end; a sequencing error may be responsible. This chain uses TRBV5-1 with TRBJ2-7; unclear D gene. Germline V gives CDR1 SGHRS, CDR2 YFSETQ. CDR3 length: 14 residues. CDR3 protein: CASSPRLETYEQYF. The CDR3 DNA reads as TGCGCCAGCAGCCCGAGACTGGAGACCTACGAGCAGTATTTC.

There are many counts of this clonotype. This chain joins TRBV29-1 and TRBJ2-1, with D perhaps matching TRBD2 (5 bases). With 4 bases removed from V and 8 bases from J, the gap between germline ends came to 9 bases. CDR1 SQVTM and CDR2 ANQGSEA come from the germline V gene. The CDR3 totals 11 residues. The CDR3 loop reads CSVARADEQFF. The CDR3 DNA is TGCAGCGTTGCGAGGGCAGATGAGCAGTTCTTC.

At least ten counts were recorded for this clonotype. V usage is TRBV12-3 or TRBV12-4 and J usage is TRBJ1-4; TRBD1 matches at 9 bases. The CDR3 has 16 amino acids. The V segment lost 8 bases and the J segment 8 bases; nucleotides outside the gene matches: 15. For the CDR3, the DNA is TGTGCCAGCTCGAACCCCGCGGGACAGGGACGCGAAAAACTGTTTTTT. The encoded protein is CASSNPAGQGREKLFF.

V is TRBV5-1 and J is TRBJ2-5, with unresolved D. The CDR3 spans 15 residues. The V end was cut by 0 bases, the J end by 2 bases, with 11 bases between. Germline lookup yields CDR1 SGHRS and CDR2 YFSETQ. The CDR3 reads CASSLGVVGQETQYF. The CDR3 coding sequence is TGCGCCAGCAGCTTGGGGGTTGTGGGTCAAGAGACCCAGTACTTC.

This chain joins TRBV5-5 and TRBJ2-5; 10 positions match TRBD2. The trim removed 0 bases at V and 6 bases at J, leaving 5 bases unmatched. Looked up from germline, CDR1 is SGHKS and CDR2 is YYEKEE (reference sequence). This CDR3 has 15 residues. In DNA form, the CDR3 reads TGTGCCAGCAGCTTGGGTCTAGCGGGAGAACAGACCCAGTACTTC. Translating gives CASSLGLAGEQTQYF.

This clonotype was detected many times. The chain uses TRBV28 and TRBJ2-2; TRBD2 aligns across 7 bases. The germline V gene encodes CDR1 MDHEN and CDR2 SYDVKM. CDR3 size: 16 residues. The V gene end was trimmed by 6 bases and the J gene end by 0 bases; junction bases not matched to a gene: 7. The CDR3 here is CASSPRGGANTGELFF. In DNA form, the CDR3 reads TGTGCCAGCAGCCCTCGGGGAGGGGCGAACACCGGGGAGCTGTTTTTT.

Turning to this clonotype: Germline and junction disagree at one end, which may indicate a read error. The chain links TRBV12-3 or TRBV12-4 to TRBJ2-7; no clear D. This CDR3 has 8 amino acids. The DNA for the CDR3 is TGTGCCAGCAGTTTATCCTTCTTC. Its translation: CASSLSFF.

This clonotype has only one observation. This chain uses TRBV28 with TRBJ2-7, with 12 bases aligning to TRBD2. This CDR3 spans 16 amino acids. J gave up 4 bases and V 2 bases, and 6 bases lay outside the gene matches. Germline values: CDR1 MDHEN, CDR2 SYDVKM. The CDR3: CASSLALTSGRYEQYF. The CDR3 bases are TGTGCCAGCAGTTTAGCCTTAACTAGCGGGAGGTACGAGCAGTACTTC.

The V call is TRBV27, the J call TRBJ2-5; the D is unclear. The CDR3 extends over 15 amino acids. V dropped 0 bases and J dropped 0 bases, with 8 bases sitting between them. Germline CDR1 and CDR2: MNHEY and SMNVEV (reference sequence). The CDR3, as DNA: TGTGCCAGCAGTTTATCTACCCCGTACCAAGAGACCCAGTACTTC. This sequence encodes CASSLSTPYQETQYF.

There are many counts of this clonotype. The chain employs TRBV29-1 and TRBJ2-1; D possibly uses TRBD1 or TRBD2 (5 bases each). The CDR3 runs 13 residues. Germline lookup yields CDR1 SQVTM and CDR2 ANQGSEA. V lost 0 bases and J lost 6, with 9 bases in between. In DNA form, the CDR3 reads TGCAGCGTTGAAGAGGGACCCTTCAATGAGCAGTTCTTC. This translates into CSVEEGPFNEQFF.

In its sample, this clonotype was seen many times. The genes are TRBV28 and TRBJ2-3, with D possibly TRBD2 on 6 matching bases. The CDR3 is made up of 15 amino acids. With 4 bases removed from V and 2 bases from J, the gap between germline ends came to 13 bases. Germline V CDR1 and CDR2: MDHEN, SYDVKM. This CDR3 reads CASSYVVGLTDTQYF. In nucleotides, the CDR3 is TGTGCCAGCAGTTATGTGGTGGGACTCACAGATACGCAGTATTTT.

This clonotype has just a few counts. The rearrangement links TRBV6-2 or TRBV6-3 to TRBJ2-1; the match to TRBD2 covers 10 bases. This CDR3 is built from 17 residues. Per the germline V gene, CDR1 is MNHEY and CDR2 is SVGEGT. V dropped 2 bases and J dropped 2; count of bases not matched to a gene: 6. The CDR3 here is CASSYGLAGVTYNEQFF. CDR3 nucleotides: TGTGCCAGCAGTTACGGCCTAGCGGGAGTAACCTACAATGAGCAGTTCTTC.

The sample holds one count of this clonotype. J is TRBJ1-2 and V is TRBV6-1; 7 positions match TRBD1. Germline V lookup: CDR1 MNHNS, CDR2 SASEGT. This CDR3 is 14 amino acids long. V shed 6 bases, J shed 5 bases, and the junction held 9 bases outside the gene matches. In DNA, the CDR3 is TGTGCCAGCAGGACAGGGCGGGGGGAATATGGCTACACCTTC. Protein sequence: CASRTGRGEYGYTF.

The sample holds many counts of this clonotype. This sequence joins TRBV20-1 and TRBJ2-1; D might be TRBD2 (6 bases). The CDR3 has 15 residues. Trimming cost V 1 base and J 2 bases, with 12 bases left between them. The germline gives CDR1 DFQATT, CDR2 SNEGSKA (reference sequence). CDR3 loop: CSARGRGLAYNEQFF. CDR3 nucleotide sequence: TGCAGTGCTAGAGGCCGGGGACTCGCCTACAATGAGCAGTTCTTC.

This clonotype was observed a single time. The chain carries TRBV7-8 and TRBJ1-6; TRBD1 agrees at 7 bases. There are 14 residues in the CDR3. The V segment lost 2 bases and the J segment 7 bases; nucleotides outside the gene matches: 2. CDR1 is SGHVS, CDR2 FQNEAQ, per germline. As DNA, the CDR3 is TGTGCCAGCAGCTTACAGGGGGAGAATTCACCCCTCCACTTT. Protein: CASSLQGENSPLHF.

The V and J genes are TRBV3-1 and TRBJ2-1, with D perhaps matching TRBD2 (5 bases). V dropped 0 bases and J dropped 5 bases, with 20 bases sitting between them. CDR1 and CDR2 (germline): LGHDT, YNNKEL (reference sequence). The CDR3 is made up of 18 amino acids. CDR3 loop: CASSQDQWTSVGHNEQFF. Written as DNA, the CDR3 is TGTGCCAGCAGCCAAGATCAATGGACTTCAGTGGGCCACAATGAGCAGTTCTTC.

The chain combines TRBV30 with TRBJ1-3; D ambiguous. In germline, CDR1 is GTSNPN, CDR2 SVGIG (reference sequence). The ends were cut back, 1 base at V and 0 bases at J, with 10 bases in the middle. The CDR3 is 15 amino acids. As DNA, the CDR3 is TGTGCCTGGAGTGCGAAGGTTCCCTCTGGAAACACCATATATTTT. Protein: CAWSAKVPSGNTIYF. Together with reference TRBV30 and TRBJ1-3, the CDR3 gives the full variable domain: SQTIHQWPATLVQPVGSPLSLECTVEGTSNPNLYWYRQAAGRGLQLLFYSVGIGQISSEVPQNLSASRPQDRQFILSSKKLLLSDSGFYLCAWSAKVPSGNTIYFGEGSWLTVV.

This clonotype occurred a few times. V and J are TRBV10-3 and TRBJ2-1; 14 bases fit TRBD2. This CDR3 spans 14 amino acids. From germline, CDR1 is ENHRY and CDR2 SYGVKD. After removal of 7 bases from V and 10 bases from J, the junction contained 6 bases not matched to a gene. CDR3 nucleotide sequence: TGTGCCATCACCCCCGGACTAGCGGGAGGAGAGCAGTTCTTC. It encodes CAITPGLAGGEQFF.